These T cell receptor beta chains were read from a single sample in a study of blood T cell repertoires in COVID-19. The protocol was immunoSEQ multiplex PCR, while the TCRdb copy is restricted to in-frame clones and leaves out a portion. The repertoire holds 150,000 or so clones, with 86% as singletons. Sequencing input: peripheral blood. The receptors come from a woman in her seventies with COVID-19, enrolled during active disease. The CDR3 runs from the conserved cysteine through the conserved F or W. A D gene is named only where the DNA matches it firmly. Clone sizes are given selectively: once, few, many, or a class where the clone is expanded.

CDR3nt	CDR3aa	abundance	j_gene	d_gene	v_gene
TGTGCCAGCGTCAATCCCCGGGCGGACAGCCAGGACGCCCCTCAGCAGTACTTC	CASVNPRADSQDAPQQYF	NA	TRBJ2-7	NA	TRBV21-1
TGCGCCAGCAGCCAAGTAGACCTAGTAACCTTCGGGGAAGCTTTCTTT	CASSQVDLVTFGEAFF	few	TRBJ1-1	NA	TRBV4-1
TGTGCCAGCTCACCAACGGGGACGGGGGGGACCACTGAAGCTTTCTTT	CASSPTGTGGTTEAFF	once	TRBJ1-1	NA	TRBV18
TGTGCCAGCAGTGACCAGCGTCCAGCCTACGAGCAATACTTC	CASSDQRPAYEQYF	NA	TRBJ2-7	NA	TRBV2
TGTGCCAGCAGCTTAAGGGGATCAGGAAACACCATATATTTT	CASSLRGSGNTIYF	NA	TRBJ1-3	NA	TRBV7-8
TGTGCCTGGAGGCGACAGGGAGGCCAGCCCCAGCATTTT	CAWRRQGGQPQHF	NA	TRBJ1-5	TRBD1	TRBV30
TGTGCCTGGAGGGATATGCGGGGAGCTTTCTTT	CAWRDMRGAFF	NA	TRBJ1-1	NA	TRBV30
TGTGCCAGCAGCGCGGACATTTATAGCAATCAGCCCCAGCATTTT	CASSADIYSNQPQHF	NA	TRBJ1-5	NA	TRBV7-8
TGTGCCAGCACCCCGGGGGGTACAGGTACCTACGAGCAGTACTTC	CASTPGGTGTYEQYF	NA	TRBJ2-7	TRBD2	TRBV6-5
TGCAGCGTCTACACAGGGTCTCCCTATGGCTACACCTTC	CSVYTGSPYGYTF	few	TRBJ1-2	NA	TRBV29-1
TGTGCCAGCAGAAAAGGCCTACAGGGGGCGACGGAAGATACGCAGTATTTT	CASRKGLQGATEDTQYF	once	TRBJ2-3	NA	TRBV21-1
TGTGCCACCAGCAGAGATTTAGGGGGAACCACAGCCGGGGCCAACGTCCTGACTTTC	CATSRDLGGTTAGANVLTF	NA	TRBJ2-6	NA	TRBV15
TGTGCCAGCAGCGGACCGACAGCGATTGAAGCTTTCTTT	CASSGPTAIEAFF	once	TRBJ1-1	NA	TRBV5-5
TGTGCCAGCAGTACATCCCAGGGGACCTTCGGCTACGAGCAGTACTTC	CASSTSQGTFGYEQYF	few	TRBJ2-7	NA	TRBV7-9
TGCGCCAGCACCTCCGGGACAGGGTACGAGCAGTACTTC	CASTSGTGYEQYF	NA	TRBJ2-7	TRBD1	TRBV10-2
TGTGCCAGCTCACCACCGGACAGGGAGGGCTACACCTTC	CASSPPDREGYTF	NA	TRBJ1-2	TRBD1	TRBV18
TGTGCCATCACCGGGACAGGGGGCTACAATGAGCAGTTCTTC	CAITGTGGYNEQFF	NA	TRBJ2-1	TRBD1	TRBV10-3
TGCGCCAGCAGCTTGGGGCGGCCCTCTGGGGCCAACGTCCTGACTTTC	CASSLGRPSGANVLTF	NA	TRBJ2-6	NA	TRBV5-1
TGTGCCAGCAGCGCTCTGTCGGGACAGGGCGATTTGGTCACTGAAGCTTTCTTT	CASSALSGQGDLVTEAFF	NA	TRBJ1-1	TRBD1	TRBV7-6
TGTGCCAGCAGCGTAGCGGGTCGCACCTCTGAGCAGTTCTTC	CASSVAGRTSEQFF	once	TRBJ2-1	TRBD2	TRBV2
TGTGCCAGCAGTGAATCGCCCGGACAGGGCGGCGAAAAACTGTTTTTT	CASSESPGQGGEKLFF	NA	TRBJ1-4	TRBD1	TRBV6-1
TGTGCCAGCAGCTTCGACAGGGGGCCTGGCGGGGAGCTGTTTTTT	CASSFDRGPGGELFF	NA	TRBJ2-2	TRBD1	TRBV7-2
TGTGCCAGCAGCCGAAATCCAGGGGAACTTAACACAGATACGCAGTATTTT	CASSRNPGELNTDTQYF	NA	TRBJ2-3	NA	TRBV5-5
TGTGCCAGCAGTCCCGGGACAGGGGGTGAAAAACTGTTTTTT	CASSPGTGGEKLFF	NA	TRBJ1-4	TRBD1	TRBV2
TGCGCCAGCAGCTTGACTAGCGGGGGGCGGAGTGAGCAGTTCTTC	CASSLTSGGRSEQFF	NA	TRBJ2-1	TRBD2	TRBV5-1
TGCAGCGTCCTGGGACAGCGTAACTATGGCTACACCTTC	CSVLGQRNYGYTF	NA	TRBJ1-2	TRBD1	TRBV29-1
TGCGCCAGCAGCTTGTCTAGTCAAGAGACCCAGTACTTC	CASSLSSQETQYF	NA	TRBJ2-5	NA	TRBV5-1
TGTGCCAGCAGTTTAGAGGGACTAGCGGGGGGGAAGCAGTTCTTC	CASSLEGLAGGKQFF	NA	TRBJ2-1	TRBD2	TRBV28
TGTGCCAGCCACAGACTAGCGGGGTCTCAAGAGACCCAGTACTTC	CASHRLAGSQETQYF	NA	TRBJ2-5	TRBD2	TRBV7-9
TGTGCCAGCAGACGACAGGTCTCTAGCACAGATACGCAGTATTTT	CASRRQVSSTDTQYF	NA	TRBJ2-3	NA	TRBV2
TGTGCCAGCAGTCGCGGGGGGGATCCCTCCTACAATGAGCAGTTCTTC	CASSRGGDPSYNEQFF	NA	TRBJ2-1	TRBD2	TRBV2
TGTGCCAGCAGCGTAGGATCCCGGGCAGGGACACGAGCTTTCTTT	CASSVGSRAGTRAFF	NA	TRBJ1-1	NA	TRBV9
TGTGCCAGTAGTATGCACAGGGGAGGCACTGAAGCTTTCTTT	CASSMHRGGTEAFF	NA	TRBJ1-1	TRBD1	TRBV19
TGTGCCAGCAGTTTCCCGGGACAGAACTACGAGCAGTACTTC	CASSFPGQNYEQYF	NA	TRBJ2-7	TRBD1	TRBV28
TGTGCCAGCAGTGAATGGGCGGGAGAGGGCTACACCTTC	CASSEWAGEGYTF	large	TRBJ1-2	NA	TRBV6-1
TGTGCCAGCAGTGCCAGGTCTGGAGGGGTGTACGAGCAGTACTTC	CASSARSGGVYEQYF	NA	TRBJ2-7	NA	TRBV2
TGCGCCAGCAGGGTAACTTATTGGCGGCGGGGGAGTCAAGAGACCCAGTACTTC	CASRVTYWRRGSQETQYF	once	TRBJ2-5	TRBD2	TRBV5-1
TGCGCCAGCAGCTTGTTTTTCACAGGGGGCGGAACCGGGGAGCTGTTTTTT	CASSLFFTGGGTGELFF	once	TRBJ2-2	TRBD1	TRBV5-1
TGTGCCAGTAGTATACAGGGCCAGCCCCAGCATTTT	CASSIQGQPQHF	NA	TRBJ1-5	NA	TRBV19
TGTGCCAACCCGGGGGAAACTGGGGCCAACGTCCTGACTTTC	CANPGETGANVLTF	NA	TRBJ2-6	NA	TRBV25-1
TGTGCCAGCAGCTTTTCTGGTGGCGGGGGGACCGGAGAGCAGTACTTC	CASSFSGGGGTGEQYF	NA	TRBJ2-7	TRBD2	TRBV7-8
TGCGCCAGCAGCCACGGGGTAGCGGGGTATGGAGATACGCAGTATTTT	CASSHGVAGYGDTQYF	NA	TRBJ2-3	TRBD2	TRBV4-1